The T cell receptor beta chain under discussion was sequenced for a study of blood T cell repertoires in COVID-19. In the authors' workflow: Amplification of reference gene primers provided the estimated nucleated cell counts. Assay: immunoSEQ multiplex PCR; the TCRdb copy retains only in-frame clones and omits some. V, J and clone size are those of that table, while D and trimming were read from the DNA. The data show about 180,000 clones, around 86% seen once. V shed 2 bases, J shed 8 bases, and the junction held 5 bases outside the gene matches. The CDR3 spans 14 residues. From germline, CDR1 is SNHLY and CDR2 FYNNEI. Membership in each cohort depended on participant-reported clinical history.

The TCR originated in a woman in her twenties or thirties who had recovered from COVID-19. The gene calls are TRBV2 and TRBJ1-3, with TRBD1 identical over 8 bases. Sequencing was done on a sample of PBMCs or T cells enriched from blood (not recorded which). The CDR3 spells CASSEFLQGDTIYF. CDR3 nucleotides: TGTGCCAGCAGTGAATTTCTACAGGGGGACACCATATATTTT.